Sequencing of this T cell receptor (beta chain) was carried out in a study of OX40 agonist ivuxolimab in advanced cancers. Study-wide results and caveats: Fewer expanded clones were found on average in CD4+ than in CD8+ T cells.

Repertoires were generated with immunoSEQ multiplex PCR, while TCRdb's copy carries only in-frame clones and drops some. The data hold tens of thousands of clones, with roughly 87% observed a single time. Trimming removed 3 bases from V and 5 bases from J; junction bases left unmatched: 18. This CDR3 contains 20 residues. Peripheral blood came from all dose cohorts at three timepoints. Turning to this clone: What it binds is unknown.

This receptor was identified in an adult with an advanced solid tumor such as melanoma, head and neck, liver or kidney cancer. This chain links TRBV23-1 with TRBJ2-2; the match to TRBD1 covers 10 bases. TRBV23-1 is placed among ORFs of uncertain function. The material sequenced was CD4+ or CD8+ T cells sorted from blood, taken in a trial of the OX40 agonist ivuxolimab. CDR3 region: CASSQSPETGGRRWTGELFF. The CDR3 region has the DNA TGCGCCAGCAGTCAGTCCCCCGAGACAGGGGGCCGTCGTTGGACCGGGGAGCTGTTTTTT.